The clone carrying this T cell receptor (beta chain) turned up a few times. The CDR3 extends over 14 amino acids. The data were taken from a study of blood T cell repertoires in COVID-19. Patients in Seattle were enrolled during active infection, then followed longitudinally. Assay: immunoSEQ multiplex PCR; the TCRdb copy retains only in-frame clones and omits some. This table holds about 320,000 clones, 85% to 90% found once. This TCR was recovered from a woman aged 25 to 39 with COVID-19, enrolled during active disease. The material sequenced was peripheral blood. This rearrangement joins TRBV12-2 to TRBJ2-7; TRBD1, the D gene given by the table, was not confirmed from the DNA. TRBV12-2 is annotated as a pseudogene. The CDR3 reads CASRLVGQSYEQYF. The CDR3 coding sequence is TGTGCAAGTCGCTTAGTCGGACAGAGCTACGAGCAGTACTTC.